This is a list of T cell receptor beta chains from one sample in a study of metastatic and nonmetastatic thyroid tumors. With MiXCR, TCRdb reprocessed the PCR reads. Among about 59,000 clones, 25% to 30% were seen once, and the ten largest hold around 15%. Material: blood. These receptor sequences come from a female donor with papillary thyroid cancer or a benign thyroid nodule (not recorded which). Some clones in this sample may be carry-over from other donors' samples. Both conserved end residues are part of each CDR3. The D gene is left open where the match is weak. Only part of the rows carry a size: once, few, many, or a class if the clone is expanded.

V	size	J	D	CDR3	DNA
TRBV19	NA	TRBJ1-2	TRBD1	CASGPRDSPNYGYTF	TGTGCCAGTGGGCCACGGGACAGTCCTAACTATGGCTACACCTTC
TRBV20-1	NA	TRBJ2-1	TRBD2	CSARDGTSIYNEQFF	TGCAGTGCTAGGGACGGGACTAGTATTTACAATGAGCAGTTCTTC
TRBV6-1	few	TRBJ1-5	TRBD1	CASSQNGQGATNQPQHF	TGTGCCAGCAGCCAAAACGGACAGGGGGCCACCAATCAGCCCCAGCATTTT
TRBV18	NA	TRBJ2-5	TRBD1	CASSPPGDRLETQYF	TGTGCCAGCTCACCACCCGGGGACAGGCTAGAGACCCAGTACTTC
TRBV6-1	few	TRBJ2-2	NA	CASRGPISLSNTGELFF	TGTGCCAGCAGAGGTCCCATAAGCCTATCGAACACCGGGGAGCTGTTTTTT
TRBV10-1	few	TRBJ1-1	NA	CASSERQGSTEAFF	TGCGCCAGCAGTGAAAGGCAGGGAAGCACTGAAGCTTTCTTT
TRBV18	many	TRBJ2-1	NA	CASSQGQYNEQFF	TGTGCCAGCTCACAGGGCCAGTACAATGAGCAGTTCTTC
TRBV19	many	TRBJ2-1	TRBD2	CASSRPTSGSFNEQFF	TGTGCCAGTAGTAGACCTACTAGCGGGAGTTTCAATGAGCAGTTCTTC
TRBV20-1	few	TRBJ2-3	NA	CSVGRVPGEYF	TGCAGTGTAGGGCGAGTTCCCGGGGAGTATTTT
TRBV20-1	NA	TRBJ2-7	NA	CSARAAGEEQYF	TGCAGTGCTAGAGCCGCAGGGGAAGAGCAGTACTTC
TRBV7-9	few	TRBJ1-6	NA	CASSSIAGGLSPLHF	TGTGCCAGCAGCTCAATCGCGGGTGGGCTATCACCCCTCCACTTT
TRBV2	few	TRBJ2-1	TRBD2	CASRKGLAGVYEQFF	TGTGCCAGCAGAAAGGGACTAGCGGGAGTGTATGAGCAGTTCTTC
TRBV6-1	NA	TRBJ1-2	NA	CASSSGSGYGYTF	TGTGCCAGCAGTTCCGGTTCGGGCTATGGCTACACCTTC
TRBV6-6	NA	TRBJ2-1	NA	CASSYFRGPYNEQFF	TGTGCCAGCAGTTATTTCAGGGGCCCCTACAATGAGCAGTTCTTC
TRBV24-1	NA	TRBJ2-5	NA	CATSDAAPRSAQYF	TGTGCCACCAGTGATGCGGCGCCCAGGTCGGCCCAGTACTTC
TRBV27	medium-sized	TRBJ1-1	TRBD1	CASRPGQGGLIAFF	TGTGCCAGCAGGCCGGGACAGGGCGGTTTGATCGCTTTCTTT
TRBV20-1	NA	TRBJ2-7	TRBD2	CSARDSTSAGYEQYF	TGCAGTGCTAGAGATTCGACTAGCGCTGGCTACGAGCAGTACTTC
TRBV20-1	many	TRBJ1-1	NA	CSASQNTEAFF	TGCAGTGCTAGCCAGAACACTGAAGCTTTCTTT
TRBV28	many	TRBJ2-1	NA	CASRLPGPSNEQFF	TGTGCCAGCAGGTTACCGGGACCCTCCAATGAGCAGTTCTTC
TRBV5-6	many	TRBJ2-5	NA	CASSLDGRSVTQYF	TGTGCCAGCAGCTTGGATGGCCGGAGCGTGACCCAGTACTTC
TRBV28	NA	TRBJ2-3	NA	CASSPSGAGITDTQYF	TGTGCCAGCAGTCCGTCGGGAGCGGGCATCACGGATACGCAGTATTTT
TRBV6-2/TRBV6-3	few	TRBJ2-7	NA	CASSQLYEQYF	TGTGCCAGCAGCCAGCTCTACGAGCAGTACTTC
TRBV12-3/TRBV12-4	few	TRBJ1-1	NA	CASSLGLLNTEAFF	TGTGCCAGCAGTTTGGGGCTCCTGAACACTGAAGCTTTCTTT
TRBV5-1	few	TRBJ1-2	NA	CASSLFATRPNYGYTF	TGCGCCAGCAGCCTTTTCGCGACACGTCCTAACTATGGCTACACCTTC
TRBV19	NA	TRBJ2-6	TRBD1	CASTGTGGTGANVLTF	TGTGCCAGTACCGGGACAGGGGGAACAGGGGCCAACGTCCTGACTTTC
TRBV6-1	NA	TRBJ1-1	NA	CASSRDREAFF	TGTGCCAGCAGCCGCGACAGGGAAGCTTTCTTT
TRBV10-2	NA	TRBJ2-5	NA	CATGALETQYF	TGCGCCACGGGGGCTTTAGAGACCCAGTACTTC
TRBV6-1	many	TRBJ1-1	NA	CASSEARGRALRNTEAFF	TGTGCCAGCAGTGAAGCTAGAGGTAGGGCCCTAAGGAACACTGAAGCTTTCTTT
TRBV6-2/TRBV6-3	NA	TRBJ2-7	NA	CASLGQTYEQYF	TGTGCCAGCCTAGGACAGACCTACGAGCAGTACTTC
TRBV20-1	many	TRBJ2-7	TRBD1	CSARKGQGLHEQYF	TGCAGTGCTAGAAAAGGACAGGGCTTACACGAGCAGTACTTC
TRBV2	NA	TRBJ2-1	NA	CASIRERSEQFF	TGTGCCAGCATCCGGGAGCGGTCTGAGCAGTTCTTC
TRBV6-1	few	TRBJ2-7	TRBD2	CASRVGLAGLGEQYF	TGTGCCAGCAGGGTGGGACTAGCGGGCTTAGGAGAGCAGTACTTC
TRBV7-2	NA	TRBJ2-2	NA	CASSLGRAAGELFF	TGTGCCAGCAGCTTAGGCAGGGCGGCCGGGGAGCTGTTTTTT
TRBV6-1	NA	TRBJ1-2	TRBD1	CASSKHRGTGGYGYTF	TGTGCCAGCAGTAAGCACAGGGGGACGGGTGGTTATGGCTACACCTTC
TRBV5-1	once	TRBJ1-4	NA	CASSAYRSTNEKLFF	TGCGCCAGCAGCGCTTACAGATCAACTAATGAAAAACTGTTTTTT
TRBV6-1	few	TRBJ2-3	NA	CASRSGSTDTQYF	TGTGCCAGCAGGTCAGGTAGCACAGATACGCAGTATTTT
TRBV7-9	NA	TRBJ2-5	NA	CASSFHRSETQYF	TGTGCCAGCAGCTTTCACAGGAGCGAGACCCAGTACTTC
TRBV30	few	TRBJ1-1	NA	CAWSSLGGNTEAFF	TGTGCCTGGAGTTCCCTCGGGGGAAACACTGAAGCTTTCTTT
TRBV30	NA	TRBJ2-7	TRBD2	CAWSWTGLAGGPARIEQYF	TGTGCCTGGAGTTGGACGGGACTAGCGGGAGGGCCCGCGAGGATAGAGCAGTACTTC
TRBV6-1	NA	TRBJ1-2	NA	CASSEVREYGYTF	TGTGCCAGCAGTGAAGTTCGGGAGTATGGCTACACCTTC
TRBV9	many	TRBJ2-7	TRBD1	CASSVAGTADYEQYF	TGTGCCAGCAGCGTCGCCGGGACAGCGGATTACGAGCAGTACTTC
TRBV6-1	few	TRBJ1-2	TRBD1	CASSGQGGGGGYTF	TGTGCCAGTAGTGGACAGGGTGGAGGGGGTGGCTACACCTTC
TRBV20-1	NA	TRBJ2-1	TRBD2	CSARALTGGHNEQFF	TGCAGTGCTAGAGCTCTTACGGGAGGACACAATGAGCAGTTCTTC
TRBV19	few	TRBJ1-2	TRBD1	CASSVGTASIGYTF	TGTGCCAGTAGTGTCGGGACAGCATCTATTGGCTACACCTTC
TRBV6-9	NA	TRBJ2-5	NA	CASSYPEAQYF	TGTGCCAGCAGTTACCCCGAGGCCCAGTACTTC
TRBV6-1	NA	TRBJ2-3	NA	CASTSGGSTDTQYF	TGTGCCAGCACTTCCGGGGGAAGCACAGATACGCAGTATTTT
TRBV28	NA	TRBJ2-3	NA	CASSLAGDADTQYF	TGTGCCAGCAGTTTGGCAGGGGACGCAGATACGCAGTATTTT
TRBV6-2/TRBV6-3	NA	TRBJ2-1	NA	CASSRPADGPNEQFF	TGTGCCAGCTCCCGCCCCGCCGACGGACCCAATGAGCAGTTCTTC
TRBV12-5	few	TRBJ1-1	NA	CASGAGYTEAFF	TGTGCTAGTGGCGCCGGTTACACTGAAGCTTTCTTT
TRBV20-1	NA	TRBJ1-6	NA	CSGERVENSPLHF	TGCAGTGGAGAAAGGGTAGAGAATTCACCCCTCCACTTT
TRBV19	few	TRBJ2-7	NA	CASSMFREGEQYF	TGTGCCAGTAGTATGTTCAGGGAAGGCGAGCAGTACTTC
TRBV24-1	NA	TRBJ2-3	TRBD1	CATSGVTGDSADTQYF	TGTGCCACCAGCGGAGTTACAGGGGATTCGGCAGATACGCAGTATTTT
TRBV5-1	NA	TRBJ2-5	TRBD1	CASSYGQGGGETQYF	TGCGCCAGCAGCTACGGACAGGGCGGAGGCGAGACCCAGTACTTC
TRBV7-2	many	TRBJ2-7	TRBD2	CASSLRRESNEQYF	TGTGCCAGCAGCTTGAGGCGGGAGAGCAACGAGCAGTACTTC
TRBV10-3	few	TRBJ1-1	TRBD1	CAIRTGRRGENTEAFF	TGTGCCATCAGGACAGGGAGGAGGGGGGAGAACACTGAAGCTTTCTTT
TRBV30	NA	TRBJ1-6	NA	CASRVSYNSPLHF	TGTGCCTCCAGGGTTTCCTATAATTCACCCCTCCACTTT
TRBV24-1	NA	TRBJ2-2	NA	CATSVGYANTGELFF	TGTGCCACCAGTGTCGGATACGCGAACACCGGGGAGCTGTTTTTT